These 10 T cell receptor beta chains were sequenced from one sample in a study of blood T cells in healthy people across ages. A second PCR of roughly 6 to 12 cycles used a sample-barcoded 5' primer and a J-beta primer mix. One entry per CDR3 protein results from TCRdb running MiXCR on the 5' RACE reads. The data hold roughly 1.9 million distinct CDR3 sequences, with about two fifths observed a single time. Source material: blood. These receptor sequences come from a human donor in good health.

In nucleotides, the CDR3 is TGTGCCAGCATTAGGACTAGCTCCTACGAGCAGTACTTC. Its translation: CASIRTSSYEQYF. This chain links TRBV6-1 with TRBJ2-7, with 7 bases aligning to TRBD2. Germline CDR1 reads MNHNS; CDR2 reads SASEGT. The CDR3 spans 13 residues. V dropped 7 bases and J dropped 0; count of bases not matched to a gene: 3.

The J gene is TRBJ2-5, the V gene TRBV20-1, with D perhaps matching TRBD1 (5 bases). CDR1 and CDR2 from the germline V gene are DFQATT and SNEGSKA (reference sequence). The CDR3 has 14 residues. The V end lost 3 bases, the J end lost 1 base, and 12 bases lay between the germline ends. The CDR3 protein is CSAREDRTQETQYF. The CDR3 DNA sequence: TGCAGTGCTAGGGAAGACAGAACCCAAGAGACCCAGTACTTC.

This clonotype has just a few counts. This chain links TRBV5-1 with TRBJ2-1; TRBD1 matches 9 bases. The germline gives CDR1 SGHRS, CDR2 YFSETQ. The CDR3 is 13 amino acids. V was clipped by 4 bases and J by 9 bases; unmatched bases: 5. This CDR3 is CASSRTGDGEQFF. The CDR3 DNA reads TGCGCCAGCAGCCGGACAGGGGACGGTGAGCAGTTCTTC. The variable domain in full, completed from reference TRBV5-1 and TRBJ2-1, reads KAGVTQTPRYLIKTRGQQVTLSCSPISGHRSVSWYQQTPGQGLQFLFEYFSETQRNKGNFPGRFSGRQFSNSRSEMNVSTLELGDSALYLCASSRTGDGEQFFGPGTRLTVL.

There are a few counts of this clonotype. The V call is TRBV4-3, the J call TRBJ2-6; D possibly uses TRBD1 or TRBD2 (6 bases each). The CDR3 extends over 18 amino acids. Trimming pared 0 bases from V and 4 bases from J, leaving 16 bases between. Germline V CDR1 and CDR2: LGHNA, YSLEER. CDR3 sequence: CASSQEPGALYGANVLTF. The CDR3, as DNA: TGCGCCAGCAGCCAAGAACCGGGGGCGTTATACGGGGCCAACGTCCTGACTTTC.

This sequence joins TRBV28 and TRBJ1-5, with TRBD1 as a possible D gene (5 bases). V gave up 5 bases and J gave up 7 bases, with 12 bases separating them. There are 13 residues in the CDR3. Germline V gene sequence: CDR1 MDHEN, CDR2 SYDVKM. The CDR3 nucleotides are TGTGCCAGCAGTCAGGGAATTCGGCAGCCCCAGCATTTT. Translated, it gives CASSQGIRQPQHF. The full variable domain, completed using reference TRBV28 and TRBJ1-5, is DVKVTQSSRYLVKRTGEKVFLECVQDMDHENMFWYRQDPGLGLRLIYFSYDVKMKEKGDIPEGYSVSREKKERFSLILESASTNQTSMYLCASSQGIRQPQHFGDGTRLSIL.

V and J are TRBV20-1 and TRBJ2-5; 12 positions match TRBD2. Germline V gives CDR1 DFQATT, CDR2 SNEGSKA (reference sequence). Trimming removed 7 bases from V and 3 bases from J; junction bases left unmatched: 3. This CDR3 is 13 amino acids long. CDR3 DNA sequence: TGCAGTGTGGCTAGCGGGGGGGAAGAGACCCAGTACTTC. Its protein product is CSVASGGEETQYF.

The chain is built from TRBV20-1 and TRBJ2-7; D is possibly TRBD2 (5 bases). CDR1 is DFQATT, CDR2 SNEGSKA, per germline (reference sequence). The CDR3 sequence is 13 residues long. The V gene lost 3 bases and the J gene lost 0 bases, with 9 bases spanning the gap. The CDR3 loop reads CSASGVHSYEQYV. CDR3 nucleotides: TGCAGTGCTAGCGGGGTCCACTCCTACGAGCAGTACGTC.

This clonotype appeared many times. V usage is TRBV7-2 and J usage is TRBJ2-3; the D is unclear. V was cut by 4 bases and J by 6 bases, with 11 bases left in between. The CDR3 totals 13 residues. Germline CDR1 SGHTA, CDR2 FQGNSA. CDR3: CASSSTGVDTQYF. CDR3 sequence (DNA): TGTGCCAGCAGCTCGACGGGTGTCGATACGCAGTATTTT.

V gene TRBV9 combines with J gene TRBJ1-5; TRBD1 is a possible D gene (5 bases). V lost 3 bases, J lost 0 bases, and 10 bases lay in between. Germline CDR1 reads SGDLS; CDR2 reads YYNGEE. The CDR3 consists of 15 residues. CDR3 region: CASSGGPHSNQPQHF. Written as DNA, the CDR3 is TGTGCCAGCAGCGGGGGACCACATAGCAATCAGCCCCAGCATTTT.

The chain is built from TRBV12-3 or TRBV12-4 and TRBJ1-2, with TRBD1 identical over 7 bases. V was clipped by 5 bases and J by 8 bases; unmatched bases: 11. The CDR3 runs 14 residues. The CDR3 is CASSKGEGGDGYTF. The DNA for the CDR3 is TGTGCCAGCAGTAAGGGGGAAGGGGGCGACGGCTACACCTTC.